Listed here are 2 T cell receptor beta chains from one sample, sequenced in a study of shared clonotypes between healthy human individuals. Here immunoSEQ multiplex PCR was the method, and the copy in TCRdb shows in-frame clones only, minus some. Of about 2.1 million clones listed, 90% to 95% were seen once; the top ten hold about 1.8%. Naive CD8 populations comprised CD45RO-negative cells positively selected for CCR7, excluding terminally differentiated effector memory CD45RA+ cells. Sequenced input: naive CD8+ T cells from PBMCs. The receptors come from a man aged 18 to 29 in good health. Some clones in this sample may be carry-over from other donors' samples.

This chain joins TRBV19 and TRBJ2-7; no clear D. The CDR3 runs to 14 residues. With 3 bases removed from V and 4 bases from J, the gap between germline ends came to 13 bases. The V gene's germline CDR1 is LNHDA and CDR2 SQIVND (reference sequence). CDR3 region: CASSIGGVIYEQYF. CDR3 bases: TGTGCCAGTAGTATCGGTGGGGTTATTTACGAGCAGTACTTC.

J is TRBJ2-2 and V is TRBV27; D is undetermined. Trimming took 6 bases from V and 0 from J, leaving 5 bases between them. Germline V gene sequence: CDR1 MNHEY, CDR2 SMNVEV (reference sequence). The CDR3 loop spans 13 amino acids. CDR3 amino acids: CASRTPNTGELFF. Here the CDR3 DNA reads TGTGCCAGCAGGACCCCGAACACCGGGGAGCTGTTTTTT.